This TCR beta chain comes out of a study of response to subunit inactivated influenza vaccine. Broader study findings: Seasonal influenza vaccination, on each occasion, was suggested by the authors to recruit few new T cells.

This clonotype occurred a few times. Its antigen is as yet unknown. This CDR3 comprises 14 residues. Trimming pared 5 bases from V and 3 bases from J, leaving 14 bases between. The germline gives CDR1 SGHTA, CDR2 FQGNSA. From the RT-PCR reads, TCRdb called clonotypes with MiXCR, one entry per CDR3 protein. The sample yields under 850,000 distinct CDR3 sequences, 15% to 20% seen once. The input for sequencing was PBMCs from blood, taken about 5 days after vaccination. This receptor was taken from a man aged 50-60 years who received an inactivated influenza vaccine. The rearrangement joins TRBV7-2 to TRBJ2-7; D might be TRBD2 (6 bases). CDR3 nucleotide sequence: TGTGCCAGCAGCCCACCGGGACTTCTCTACGAGCAGTACTTC. Its translation: CASSPPGLLYEQYF.